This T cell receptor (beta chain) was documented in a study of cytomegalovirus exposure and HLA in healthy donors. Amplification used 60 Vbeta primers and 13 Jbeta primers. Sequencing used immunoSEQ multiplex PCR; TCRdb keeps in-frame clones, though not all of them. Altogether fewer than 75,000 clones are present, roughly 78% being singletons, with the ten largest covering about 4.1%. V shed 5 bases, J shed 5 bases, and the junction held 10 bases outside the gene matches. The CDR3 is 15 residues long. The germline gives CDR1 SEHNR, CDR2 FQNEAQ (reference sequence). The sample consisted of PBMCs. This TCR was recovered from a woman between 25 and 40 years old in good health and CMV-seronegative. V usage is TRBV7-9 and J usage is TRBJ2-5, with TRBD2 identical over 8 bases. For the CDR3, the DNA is TGTGCCAGCAGCGGTCACGGGGGGGCCGGGGAGACCCAGTACTTC. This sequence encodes CASSGHGGAGETQYF.